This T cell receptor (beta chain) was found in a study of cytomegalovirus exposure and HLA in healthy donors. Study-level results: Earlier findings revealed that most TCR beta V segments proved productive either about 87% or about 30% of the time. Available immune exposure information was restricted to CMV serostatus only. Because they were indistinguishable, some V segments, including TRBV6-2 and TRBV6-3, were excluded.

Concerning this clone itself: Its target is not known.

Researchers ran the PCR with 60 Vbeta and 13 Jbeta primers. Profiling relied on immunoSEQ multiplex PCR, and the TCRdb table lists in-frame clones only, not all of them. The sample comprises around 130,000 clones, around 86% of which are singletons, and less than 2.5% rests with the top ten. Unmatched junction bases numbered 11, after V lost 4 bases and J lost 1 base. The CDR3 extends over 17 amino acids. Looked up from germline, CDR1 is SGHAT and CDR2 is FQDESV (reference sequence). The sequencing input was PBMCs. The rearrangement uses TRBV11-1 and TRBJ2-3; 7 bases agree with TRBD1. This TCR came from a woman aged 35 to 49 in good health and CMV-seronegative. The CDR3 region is CASSSQGTVDGTDTQYF. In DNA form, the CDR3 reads TGTGCCAGCAGCTCGCAAGGGACAGTCGACGGCACAGATACGCAGTATTTT.